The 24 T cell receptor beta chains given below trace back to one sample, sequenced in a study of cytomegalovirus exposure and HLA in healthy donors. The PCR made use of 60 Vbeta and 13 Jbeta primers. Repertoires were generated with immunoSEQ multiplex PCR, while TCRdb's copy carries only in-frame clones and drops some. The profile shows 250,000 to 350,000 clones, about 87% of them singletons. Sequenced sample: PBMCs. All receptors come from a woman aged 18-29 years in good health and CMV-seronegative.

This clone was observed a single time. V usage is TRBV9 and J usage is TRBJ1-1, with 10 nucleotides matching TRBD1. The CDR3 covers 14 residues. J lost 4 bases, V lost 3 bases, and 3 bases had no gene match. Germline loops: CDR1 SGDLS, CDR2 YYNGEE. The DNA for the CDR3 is TGTGCCAGCAGCGAGGGGACAGGGGCCACTGAAGCTTTCTTT. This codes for CASSEGTGATEAFF.

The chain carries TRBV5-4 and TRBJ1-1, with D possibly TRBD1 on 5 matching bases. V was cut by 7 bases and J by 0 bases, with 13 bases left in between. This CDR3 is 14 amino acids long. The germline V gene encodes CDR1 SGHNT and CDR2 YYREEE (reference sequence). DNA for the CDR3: TGTGCCAGCCACTGGGGGGATCTGAACACTGAAGCTTTCTTT. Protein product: CASHWGDLNTEAFF.

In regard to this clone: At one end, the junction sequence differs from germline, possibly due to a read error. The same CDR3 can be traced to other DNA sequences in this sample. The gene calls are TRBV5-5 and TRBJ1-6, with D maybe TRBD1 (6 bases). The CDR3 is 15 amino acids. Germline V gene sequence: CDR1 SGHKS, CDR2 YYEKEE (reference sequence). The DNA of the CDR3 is TGTGCCAGCAGCCCTGGTGGGACACATAATTCCCCCCTCCACTTT. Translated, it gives CASSPGGTHNSPLHF. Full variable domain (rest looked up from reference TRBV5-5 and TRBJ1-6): DAGVTQSPTHLIKTRGQQVTLRCSPISGHKSVSWYQQVLGQGPQFIFQYYEKEERGRGNFPDRFSARQFPNYSSELNVNALLLGDSALYLCASSPGGTHNSPLHFGNGTRLTVT.

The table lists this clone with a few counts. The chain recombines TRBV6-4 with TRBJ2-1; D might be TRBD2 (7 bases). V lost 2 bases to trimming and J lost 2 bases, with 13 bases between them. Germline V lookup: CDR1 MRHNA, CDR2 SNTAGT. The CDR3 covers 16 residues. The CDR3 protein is CASSDRWGGPYNEQFF. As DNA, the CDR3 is TGTGCCAGCAGTGACCGGTGGGGGGGGCCCTACAATGAGCAGTTCTTC.

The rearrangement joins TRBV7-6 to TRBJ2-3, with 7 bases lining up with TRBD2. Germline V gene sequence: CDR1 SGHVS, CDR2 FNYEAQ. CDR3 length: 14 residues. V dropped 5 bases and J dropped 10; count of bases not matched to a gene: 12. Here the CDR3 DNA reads TGTGCCAGCAGCCGGGGGGACTCCCGGGTTGCGCAGTATTTT. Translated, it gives CASSRGDSRVAQYF.

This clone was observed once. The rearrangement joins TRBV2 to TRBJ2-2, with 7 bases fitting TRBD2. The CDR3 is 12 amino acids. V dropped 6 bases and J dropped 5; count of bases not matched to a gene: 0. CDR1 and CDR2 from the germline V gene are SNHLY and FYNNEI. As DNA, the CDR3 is TGTGCCAGCAGGGGGGGGACCGGGGAGCTGTTTTTT. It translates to CASRGGTGELFF. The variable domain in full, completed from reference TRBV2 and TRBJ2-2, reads EPEVTQTPSHQVTQMGQEVILRCVPISNHLYFYWYRQILGQKVEFLVSFYNNEISEKSEIFDDQFSVERPDGSNFTLKIRSTKLEDSAMYFCASRGGTGELFFGEGSRLTVL.

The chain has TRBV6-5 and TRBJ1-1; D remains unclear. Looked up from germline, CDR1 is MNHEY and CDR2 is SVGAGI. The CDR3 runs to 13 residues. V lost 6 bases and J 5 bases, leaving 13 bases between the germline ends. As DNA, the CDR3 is TGTGCCAGCAGAAACAGTCTACTGACTGAAGCTTTCTTT. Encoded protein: CASRNSLLTEAFF.

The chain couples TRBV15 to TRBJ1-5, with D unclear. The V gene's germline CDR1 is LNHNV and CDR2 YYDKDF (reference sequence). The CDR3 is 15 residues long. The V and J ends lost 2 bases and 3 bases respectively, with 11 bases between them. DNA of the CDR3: TGTGCCACCAGCAGATCGATGGCCCTCAATCAGCCCCAGCATTTT. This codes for CATSRSMALNQPQHF.

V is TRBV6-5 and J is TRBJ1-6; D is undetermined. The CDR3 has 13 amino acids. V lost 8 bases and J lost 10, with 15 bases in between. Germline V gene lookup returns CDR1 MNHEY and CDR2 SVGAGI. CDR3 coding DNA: TGTGCCAGCTCTGGTAGGGAGTACTCACCCCTCCACTTT. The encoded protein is CASSGREYSPLHF.

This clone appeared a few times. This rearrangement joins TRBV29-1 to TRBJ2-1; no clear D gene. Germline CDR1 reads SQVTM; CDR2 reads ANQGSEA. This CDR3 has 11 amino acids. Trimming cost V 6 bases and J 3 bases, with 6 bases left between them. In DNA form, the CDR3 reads TGCAGCGTCACAGTCTACAATGAGCAGTTCTTC. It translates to CSVTVYNEQFF.

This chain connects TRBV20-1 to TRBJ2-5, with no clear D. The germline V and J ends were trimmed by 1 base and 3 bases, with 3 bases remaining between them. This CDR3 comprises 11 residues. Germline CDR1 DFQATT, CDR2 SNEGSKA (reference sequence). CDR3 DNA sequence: TGCAGTGCTAGAGGAGAAGAGACCCAGTACTTC. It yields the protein CSARGEETQYF.

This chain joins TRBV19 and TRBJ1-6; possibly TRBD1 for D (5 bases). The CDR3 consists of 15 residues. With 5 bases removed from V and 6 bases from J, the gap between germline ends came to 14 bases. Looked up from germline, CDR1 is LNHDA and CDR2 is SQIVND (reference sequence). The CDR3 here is CASSLAGLLNSPLHF. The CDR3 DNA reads TGTGCCAGTAGTCTCGCGGGACTCCTTAATTCACCCCTCCACTTT.

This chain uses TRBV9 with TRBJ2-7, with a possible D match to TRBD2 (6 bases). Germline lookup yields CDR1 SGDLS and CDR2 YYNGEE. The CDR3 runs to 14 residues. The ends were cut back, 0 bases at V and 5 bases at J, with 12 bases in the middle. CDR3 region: CASSVVAGGDEQYF. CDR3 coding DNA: TGTGCCAGCAGCGTAGTAGCCGGCGGGGACGAGCAGTACTTC.

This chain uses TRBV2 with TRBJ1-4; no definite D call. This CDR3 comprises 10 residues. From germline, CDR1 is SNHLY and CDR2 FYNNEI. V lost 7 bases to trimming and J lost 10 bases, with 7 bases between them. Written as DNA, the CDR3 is TGTGCCAGCATCCGGGGAAAACTGTTTTTT. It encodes CASIRGKLFF.

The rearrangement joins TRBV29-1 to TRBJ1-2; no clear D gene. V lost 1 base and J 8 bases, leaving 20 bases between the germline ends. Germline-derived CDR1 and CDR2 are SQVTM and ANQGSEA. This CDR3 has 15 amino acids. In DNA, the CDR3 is TGCAGCGTTGAAGCCCATGATCGAGGAGGTGGGGGCTACACCTTC. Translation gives CSVEAHDRGGGGYTF.

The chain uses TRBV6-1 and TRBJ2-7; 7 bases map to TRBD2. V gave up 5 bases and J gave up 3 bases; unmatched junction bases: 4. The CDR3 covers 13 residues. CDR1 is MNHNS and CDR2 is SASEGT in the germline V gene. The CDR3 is CASSPRGVYEQYF. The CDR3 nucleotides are TGTGCCAGCAGTCCACGGGGGGTCTACGAGCAGTACTTC.

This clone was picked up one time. The CDR3 here is CASSRTGVAEAFF. DNA of the CDR3: TGTGCCAGCAGCCGGACAGGGGTGGCTGAAGCTTTCTTT. V gene TRBV5-4 combines with J gene TRBJ1-1; 9 positions match TRBD1. V shed 4 bases and J 6 bases; nucleotides not matched to a gene: 4. This CDR3 comprises 13 residues. CDR1 SGHNT and CDR2 YYREEE come from the germline V gene (reference sequence).

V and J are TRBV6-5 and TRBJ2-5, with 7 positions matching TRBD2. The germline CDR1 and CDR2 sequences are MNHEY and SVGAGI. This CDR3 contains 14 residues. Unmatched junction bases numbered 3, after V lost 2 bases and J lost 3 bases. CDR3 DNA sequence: TGTGCCAGCAGTTACGGGGGGGTGAAAGAGACCCAGTACTTC. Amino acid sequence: CASSYGGVKETQYF.

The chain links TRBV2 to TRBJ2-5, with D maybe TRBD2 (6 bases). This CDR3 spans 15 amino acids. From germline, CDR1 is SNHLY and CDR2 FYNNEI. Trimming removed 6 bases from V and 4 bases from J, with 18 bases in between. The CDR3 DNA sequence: TGTGCCAGCAGCCCCGGATGGGGAGGCCGAGAGACCCAGTACTTC. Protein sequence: CASSPGWGGRETQYF.

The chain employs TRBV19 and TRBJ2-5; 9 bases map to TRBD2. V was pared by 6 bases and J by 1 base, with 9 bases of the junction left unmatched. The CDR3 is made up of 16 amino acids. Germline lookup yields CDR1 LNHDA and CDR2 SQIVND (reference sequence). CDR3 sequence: CASSTNPGLAQETQYF. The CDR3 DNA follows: TGTGCCAGTAGCACAAATCCGGGACTAGCCCAAGAGACCCAGTACTTC.

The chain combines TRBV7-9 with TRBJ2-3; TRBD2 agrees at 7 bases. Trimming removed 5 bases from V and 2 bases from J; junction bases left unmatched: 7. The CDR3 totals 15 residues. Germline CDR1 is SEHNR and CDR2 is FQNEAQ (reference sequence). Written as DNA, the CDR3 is TGTGCCAGCAGCGTAGGGACTACCGACACAGATACGCAGTATTTT. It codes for CASSVGTTDTDTQYF.

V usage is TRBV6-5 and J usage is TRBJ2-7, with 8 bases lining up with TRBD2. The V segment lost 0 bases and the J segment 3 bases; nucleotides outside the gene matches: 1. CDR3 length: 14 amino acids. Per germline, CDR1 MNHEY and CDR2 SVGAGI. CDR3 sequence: CASSYSRGGYEQYF. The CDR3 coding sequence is TGTGCCAGCAGTTACTCTCGGGGGGGCTACGAGCAGTACTTC.

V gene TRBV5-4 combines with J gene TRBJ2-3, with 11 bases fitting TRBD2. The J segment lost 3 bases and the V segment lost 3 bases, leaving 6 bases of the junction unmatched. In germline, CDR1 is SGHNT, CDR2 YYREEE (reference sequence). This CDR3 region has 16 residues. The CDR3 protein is CASSSQTSGGTDTQYF. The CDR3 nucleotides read TGTGCCAGCAGCTCCCAAACTAGCGGGGGAACAGATACGCAGTATTTT. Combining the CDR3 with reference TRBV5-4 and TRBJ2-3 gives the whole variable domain ETGVTQSPTHLIKTRGQQVTLRCSSQSGHNTVSWYQQALGQGPQFIFQYYREEENGRGNFPPRFSGLQFPNYSSELNVNALELDDSALYLCASSSQTSGGTDTQYFGPGTRLTVL.

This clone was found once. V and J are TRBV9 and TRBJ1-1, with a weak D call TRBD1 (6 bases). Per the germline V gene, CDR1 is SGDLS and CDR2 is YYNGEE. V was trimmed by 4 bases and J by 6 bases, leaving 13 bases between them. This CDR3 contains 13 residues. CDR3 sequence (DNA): TGTGCCAGCAGCAAACAGGGTAACTCTGAAGCTTTCTTT. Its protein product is CASSKQGNSEAFF.